These 11 T cell receptor beta chains originate from one sample sequenced in a study of blood T cell repertoires in COVID-19. Produced via immunoSEQ multiplex PCR; TCRdb's table is partial and in-frame only. The sample lists about 69,000 clones, around three quarters occurring once. Material for sequencing was peripheral blood. Receptors were obtained from a man aged 55 to 70 with acute or convalescent COVID-19.

The CDR3 reads CASSTTGVSYEQYF. CDR3 sequence (DNA): TGCGCCAGCAGCACCACGGGGGTCTCCTACGAGCAGTACTTC. V is TRBV5-1 and J is TRBJ2-7, with D possibly TRBD2 on 6 matching bases. The CDR3 runs 14 residues. The germline V gene encodes CDR1 SGHRS and CDR2 YFSETQ. The V end was cut by 4 bases, the J end by 0 bases, with 11 bases between.

This clone occurred once. The chain combines TRBV3-1 (or the pseudogene TRBV3-2) with TRBJ2-3; tentative D call: TRBD2 (6 bases). The CDR3 sequence is 12 residues long. Germline V gene sequence: CDR1 LGHDT, CDR2 YNNKEL (reference sequence). Trimming left V 6 bases short and J 11 bases short, with 15 bases between. The CDR3 bases are TGTGCCAGCAGTCGGGACTCCCTGGGGCAGTATTTT. This sequence encodes CASSRDSLGQYF.

This clone showed up just once. This chain joins TRBV25-1 and TRBJ2-1; tentative D call: TRBD1 (5 bases). V shed 6 bases and J shed 5 bases, with 11 bases lying between them. Germline V gives CDR1 MGHDK, CDR2 SYGVNS. CDR3 length: 13 residues. The CDR3 loop reads CASRLRTNNEQFF. The CDR3 coding sequence is TGTGCCAGCAGGTTGCGGACAAACAATGAGCAGTTCTTC.

The chain combines TRBV4-3 with TRBJ1-5; D uncertain. The CDR3 consists of 13 residues. Germline assignment: CDR1 LGHNA and CDR2 YSLEER. Trimming stripped 5 bases from V and 9 bases from J, with 14 bases between. CDR3 residues: CASSDAWGAPQHF. In nucleotides, the CDR3 is TGCGCCAGCAGCGACGCGTGGGGAGCGCCCCAGCATTTT.

V is TRBV7-2 and J is TRBJ2-3, with TRBD1 matching over 7 bases. The trim removed 3 bases at V and 4 bases at J, leaving 4 bases unmatched. Germline V lookup: CDR1 SGHTA, CDR2 FQGNSA. The CDR3 runs to 14 residues. The DNA for the CDR3 is TGTGCCAGCAGCTTGGACAGGAGCGCAGATACGCAGTATTTT. As protein: CASSLDRSADTQYF.

V gene TRBV18 combines with J gene TRBJ1-5; 11 bases map to TRBD1. The CDR3 has 14 residues. Germline V gene lookup returns CDR1 KGHSH and CDR2 LQKENI. The V gene end was trimmed by 6 bases and the J gene end by 5 bases; junction bases not matched to a gene: 3. The DNA for the CDR3 is TGTGCCAGCTCGGGGACAGGGGGGGATCAGCCCCAGCATTTT. Protein: CASSGTGGDQPQHF.

This rearrangement joins TRBV28 to TRBJ1-2; no firm D call. This CDR3 has 14 amino acids. CDR1 MDHEN and CDR2 SYDVKM come from the germline V gene. V dropped 4 bases and J dropped 5 bases, with 14 bases sitting between them. The CDR3 is CASSSDVGGYGYTF. In DNA form, the CDR3 reads TGTGCCAGCAGTTCGGACGTCGGAGGGTATGGCTACACCTTC.

J is TRBJ2-7 and V is TRBV6-1, with 7 bases that match TRBD1. V lost 1 base and J lost 2; bases outside the gene matches: 17. CDR3 length equals 19 residues. Germline CDR1 MNHNS, CDR2 SASEGT. The DNA of the CDR3 is TGTGCCAGCAGTGAAGGGGGACAGCTTACGACAGGTGGGGCCTACGAGCAGTACTTC. Protein: CASSEGGQLTTGGAYEQYF.

This clone is deemed large. The V call is TRBV6-2 or TRBV6-3, the J call TRBJ2-7, with D perhaps TRBD1 (5 bases). The V gene's germline CDR1 is MNHEY and CDR2 SVGEGT. Trimming removed 5 bases from V and 3 bases from J, with 8 bases in between. This CDR3 contains 12 residues. CDR3 residues: CASSPTDYEQYF. CDR3 nucleotides: TGTGCCAGCAGTCCGACAGACTACGAGCAGTACTTC.

This chain links TRBV6-5 with TRBJ2-7; the D gene is possibly TRBD2 (6 bases). The CDR3 runs 13 residues. V was cut by 6 bases and J by 7 bases, with 16 bases left in between. Per germline, CDR1 MNHEY and CDR2 SVGAGI. As DNA, the CDR3 is TGTGCCAGCAGGGGGTCCGGGGGAGGTGAGCAGTACTTC. Its protein product is CASRGSGGGEQYF.

This clone appeared a single time. V usage is TRBV25-1 and J usage is TRBJ2-1, with 9 bases identical to TRBD1. Per germline, CDR1 MGHDK and CDR2 SYGVNS. CDR3 length: 16 amino acids. V lost 6 bases and J lost 7; bases outside the gene matches: 13. In nucleotides, the CDR3 is TGTGCCAGCAGCCACAGGAACAGGGGGCGCAGGAATGAGCAGTTCTTC. Its protein product is CASSHRNRGRRNEQFF. Supplemented by reference TRBV25-1 and TRBJ2-1, the full variable domain reads EADIYQTPRYLVIGTGKKITLECSQTMGHDKMYWYQQDPGMELHLIHYSYGVNSTEKGDLSSESTVSRIRTEHFPLTLESARPSHTSQYLCASSHRNRGRRNEQFFGPGTRLTVL.